What follows are 31 T cell receptor beta chains derived from one specimen sequenced in a study of OX40 agonist ivuxolimab in advanced cancers. The data were produced by immunoSEQ multiplex PCR, yet TCRdb's version contains in-frame clones alone and is incomplete. This table holds 67,000 or so clones, around nine tenths found once. The sample in question was CD4+ or CD8+ T cells sorted from blood, obtained in a trial of the OX40 agonist ivuxolimab. Receptors were obtained from an adult with an advanced solid tumor such as melanoma, head and neck, liver or kidney cancer.

The rearrangement joins TRBV19 to TRBJ1-6, with unresolved D. The CDR3 loop spans 13 amino acids. Between the trimmed V and J ends, which lost 4 bases and 6 bases, there was a span of 7 bases. Germline CDR1 reads LNHDA; CDR2 reads SQIVND (reference sequence). The CDR3 bases are TGTGCCAGTAGTAGGCAAGTTAATTCACCCCTCCACTTT. This encodes CASSRQVNSPLHF.

The chain is built from TRBV5-1 and TRBJ1-4; no clear D gene. The CDR3 has 14 amino acids. Germline V gene sequence: CDR1 SGHRS, CDR2 YFSETQ. Trimming took 0 bases from V and 6 from J, leaving 9 bases between them. CDR3 amino acids: CASSLAGLDEKLFF. The CDR3 coding sequence is TGCGCCAGCAGCTTGGCAGGTCTTGATGAAAAACTGTTTTTT.

The rearrangement links TRBV2 to TRBJ2-2, with D possibly TRBD2 on 5 matching bases. V was clipped by 8 bases and J by 4 bases, with 14 bases between them. Germline CDR1 is SNHLY and CDR2 is FYNNEI. The CDR3 has 14 residues. The CDR3 here is CASQREEGTGELFF. CDR3 DNA sequence: TGTGCCAGCCAGAGGGAAGAGGGCACCGGGGAGCTGTTTTTT.

The CDR3 DNA follows: TGTGCCAGCAGTTACTCGTGGCAGATAACTGGAAACACCATATATTTT. Protein sequence: CASSYSWQITGNTIYF. The chain joins TRBV6-6 to TRBJ1-3; D gene ambiguous. Germline V CDR1 and CDR2: MNHNY, SVGAGI (reference sequence). This CDR3 has 16 residues. Trimming took 0 bases from V and 2 from J, leaving 11 bases between them.

The J gene is TRBJ2-5, the V gene TRBV6-5; perhaps D is TRBD1 or TRBD2 (5 bases each). V lost 4 bases and J lost 7, with 13 bases in between. This CDR3 is built from 13 residues. The germline V gene has CDR1 MNHEY and CDR2 SVGAGI. This chain's CDR3 is CASSSPGPGTQYF. In DNA, the CDR3 is TGTGCCAGCAGTTCACCGGGACCAGGGACCCAGTACTTC.

The J gene is TRBJ2-2, the V gene TRBV6-1, with 9 nucleotides matching TRBD1. CDR1 and CDR2 (germline): MNHNS, SASEGT. The CDR3 has 18 residues. J was trimmed by 6 bases and V by 2 bases; bases with no gene match: 13. Written as DNA, the CDR3 is TGTGCCAGCAGTGAAAGGGGTGGACAGGGGACTTCTCCCGGGGAGCTGTTTTTT. It specifies CASSERGGQGTSPGELFF.

This clone was observed a few times. This chain uses TRBV27 with TRBJ1-6; no reliable D call. Trimming stripped 5 bases from V and 9 bases from J, with 14 bases between. This CDR3 has 14 amino acids. Germline V gene sequence: CDR1 MNHEY, CDR2 SMNVEV (reference sequence). The CDR3 sequence is CASSLSSSSSPLHF. CDR3 in DNA: TGTGCCAGCAGTCTCTCCAGCAGCTCTTCACCCCTCCACTTT.

CDR3 region: CASSPDGTGGAGYTF. The DNA for the CDR3 is TGTGCCAGCAGCCCTGACGGGACAGGGGGCGCGGGCTACACCTTC. The rearrangement uses TRBV7-2 and TRBJ1-2, with TRBD1 matching 12 bases. Trimming took 5 bases from V and 8 from J; bases not matched to a gene: 9. The CDR3 contains 15 residues. Germline-derived CDR1 and CDR2 are SGHTA and FQGNSA.

The rearrangement uses TRBV27 and TRBJ1-6, with unresolved D. The CDR3 spans 13 residues. In germline, CDR1 is MNHEY, CDR2 SMNVEV (reference sequence). Trimming took 2 bases from V and 8 from J, leaving 7 bases between them. The CDR3, as DNA: TGTGCCAGCAGTTTACTCCGGGATTCACCCCTCCACTTT. It encodes CASSLLRDSPLHF.

The chain has TRBV9 and TRBJ1-3; a possible D gene is TRBD1 (6 bases). Germline CDR1 SGDLS, CDR2 YYNGEE. CDR3 length equals 14 residues. The V end lost 4 bases, the J end lost 2 bases, and 10 bases lay between the germline ends. CDR3 region: CASSFGTTGNTIYF. The CDR3 DNA sequence: TGTGCCAGCAGCTTTGGGACAACTGGAAACACCATATATTTT.

The chain has TRBV5-4 and TRBJ1-2, with 11 bases fitting TRBD1. The CDR3 is 17 amino acids. The ends lost 5 bases at V and 4 bases at J; junction bases unmatched: 13. CDR1 SGHNT and CDR2 YYREEE come from the germline V gene (reference sequence). CDR3: CASSPSGTGGDFYGYTF. The CDR3 bases are TGTGCCAGCAGTCCATCCGGGACAGGGGGTGATTTCTATGGCTACACCTTC. The variable domain in full, with the rest retrieved from reference TRBV5-4 and TRBJ1-2, is ETGVTQSPTHLIKTRGQQVTLRCSSQSGHNTVSWYQQALGQGPQFIFQYYREEENGRGNFPPRFSGLQFPNYSSELNVNALELDDSALYLCASSPSGTGGDFYGYTFGSGTRLTVV.

CDR3 amino acids: CASSSQTGHVGNEQYF. The CDR3 DNA sequence: TGCGCCAGCAGCTCACAGACAGGGCATGTTGGAAACGAGCAGTACTTC. The J gene is TRBJ2-7, the V gene TRBV5-1, with 7 bases aligning to TRBD1. The CDR3 totals 16 residues. With 3 bases clipped from V and 5 bases from J, the junction kept 14 bases outside the gene matches. Germline V gene sequence: CDR1 SGHRS, CDR2 YFSETQ.

The chain employs TRBV30 and TRBJ1-2; D possibly corresponds to TRBD1 (6 bases). CDR3 length: 13 amino acids. Germline CDR1 reads GTSNPN; CDR2 reads SVGIG (reference sequence). Trimming shortened V by 7 bases and J by 4 bases, and 16 bases separated the two germline ends. This CDR3 is CASRRGRGYGYTF. The CDR3 DNA reads as TGTGCCTCCAGACGGGGGCGAGGCTATGGCTACACCTTC.

The rearrangement joins TRBV5-4 to TRBJ2-3; D not resolved. Germline CDR1 is SGHNT and CDR2 is YYREEE (reference sequence). Trimming pared 2 bases from V and 2 bases from J, leaving 12 bases between. The CDR3 loop spans 15 amino acids. CDR3 region: CASSFVDKHTDTQYF. DNA of the CDR3: TGTGCCAGCAGCTTTGTAGACAAGCACACAGATACGCAGTATTTT.

The V and J genes are TRBV30 and TRBJ1-1; 10 bases line up with TRBD1. V was pared by 5 bases and J by 4 bases, with 4 bases of the junction left unmatched. Germline V CDR1 and CDR2: GTSNPN, SVGIG (reference sequence). CDR3 length: 13 amino acids. CDR3 loop: CAWGTGVTTEAFF. The CDR3 DNA sequence: TGTGCCTGGGGGACAGGGGTCACCACTGAAGCTTTCTTT.

V gene TRBV7-2 combines with J gene TRBJ2-5, with D possibly matching TRBD2 (5 bases). CDR3 length equals 16 residues. The V end was cut by 2 bases, the J end by 4 bases, with 17 bases between. The V gene's germline CDR1 is SGHTA and CDR2 FQGNSA. CDR3 nucleotides: TGTGCCAGCAGCTTATCGGCGGGCCGGGTGGGAGAGACCCAGTACTTC. This codes for CASSLSAGRVGETQYF.

This chain links TRBV5-1 with TRBJ1-1; D is possibly TRBD1 (6 bases). This CDR3 contains 15 residues. The germline V gene encodes CDR1 SGHRS and CDR2 YFSETQ. Deletions cut 4 bases from V and 4 bases from J, with 17 bases between. CDR3 bases: TGCGCCAGCAGCATATCACAGGGAGGGAGCACTGAAGCTTTCTTT. This sequence encodes CASSISQGGSTEAFF.

The CDR3 bases are TGTGCCAGTAGCGGACAGGAGGAGACCCAGTACTTC. Translated: CASSGQEETQYF. The J gene is TRBJ2-5, the V gene TRBV19, with 7 bases aligning to TRBD1. V shed 6 bases and J 5 bases; nucleotides not matched to a gene: 3. Germline V gene data show CDR1 as LNHDA and CDR2 as SQIVND (reference sequence). There are 12 residues in the CDR3. Looking up the rest from reference TRBV19 and TRBJ2-5 gives the full variable domain: DGGITQSPKYLFRKEGQNVTLSCEQNLNHDAMYWYRQDPGQGLRLIYYSQIVNDFQKGDIAEGYSVSREKKESFPLTVTSAQKNPTAFYLCASSGQEETQYFGPGTRLLVL.

The chain recombines TRBV30 with TRBJ1-4; a weak D match, TRBD1 (5 bases). The V gene lost 0 bases and the J gene lost 8 bases, with 10 bases spanning the gap. This CDR3 spans 13 amino acids. Germline V gene lookup returns CDR1 GTSNPN and CDR2 SVGIG (reference sequence). The CDR3 spells CAWSVGDGEKLFF. The CDR3 region has the DNA TGTGCCTGGAGTGTAGGGGATGGGGAAAAACTGTTTTTT.

This rearrangement joins TRBV7-9 to TRBJ1-3; possibly TRBD1 for D (5 bases). CDR1 is SEHNR and CDR2 is FQNEAQ in the germline V gene (reference sequence). Trimming removed 3 bases from V and 7 bases from J, with 10 bases in between. This CDR3 spans 13 amino acids. The CDR3 loop is CASSFGGENTIYF. CDR3 nucleotide sequence: TGTGCCAGCAGCTTTGGGGGAGAGAACACCATATATTTT. Looking up the rest from reference TRBV7-9 and TRBJ1-3 gives the full variable domain: DTGVSQNPRHKITKRGQNVTFRCDPISEHNRLYWYRQTLGQGPEFLTYFQNEAQLEKSRLLSDRFSAERPKGSFSTLEIQRTEQGDSAMYLCASSFGGENTIYFGEGSWLTVV.

The rearrangement joins TRBV18 to TRBJ2-6; D might be TRBD1 or TRBD2, each matching 5 bases. The V end was cut by 2 bases, the J end by 1 base, with 18 bases between. CDR3 length: 19 residues. The germline V gene encodes CDR1 KGHSH and CDR2 LQKENI. The CDR3 sequence: CASSPVVRDLLSGANVLTF. CDR3 sequence (DNA): TGTGCCAGCTCACCAGTAGTCAGGGACCTTCTTTCTGGGGCCAACGTCCTGACTTTC. The whole variable domain, filled in from reference TRBV18 and TRBJ2-6, reads NAGVMQNPRHLVRRRGQEARLRCSPMKGHSHVYWYRQLPEEGLKFMVYLQKENIIDESGMPKERFSAEFPKEGPSILRIQQVVRGDSAAYFCASSPVVRDLLSGANVLTFGAGSRLTVL.

The chain joins TRBV6-5 to TRBJ1-3, with D possibly being TRBD1 (5 bases). V lost 8 bases to trimming and J lost 0 bases, with 11 bases between them. This CDR3 is built from 14 residues. Per germline, CDR1 MNHEY and CDR2 SVGAGI. The CDR3 here is CASCLDSSGNTIYF. DNA for the CDR3: TGTGCCAGCTGCTTAGACAGCTCTGGAAACACCATATATTTT.

V and J are TRBV5-6 and TRBJ2-1, with no clear D. V dropped 0 bases and J dropped 5 bases, with 12 bases sitting between them. The length of the CDR3 is 15 residues. Germline CDR1 is SGHDT and CDR2 is YYEEEE. The CDR3 spells CASSLGRLLNNEQFF. CDR3 nucleotides: TGTGCCAGCAGCTTGGGACGGCTTTTGAACAATGAGCAGTTCTTC.

The CDR3 loop is CASSPGLAAYEQYF. The CDR3 coding sequence is TGTGCCAGCAGCCCGGGACTAGCGGCCTACGAGCAGTACTTC. The rearrangement joins TRBV7-8 to TRBJ2-7, with 11 bases that match TRBD2. Trimming cost V 5 bases and J 2 bases; bases outside gene matches: 2. The length of the CDR3 is 14 residues. CDR1 is SGHVS, CDR2 FQNEAQ, per germline.

The rearrangement links TRBV6-1 to TRBJ2-1; D perhaps matches TRBD1 (6 bases). The CDR3 runs to 13 residues. V lost 7 bases to trimming and J lost 5 bases, with 12 bases between them. The germline V gene encodes CDR1 MNHNS and CDR2 SASEGT. The CDR3 DNA reads as TGTGCCAGCACCTCGGACAGCCACAATGAGCAGTTCTTC. It codes for CASTSDSHNEQFF.

This chain joins TRBV7-2 and TRBJ2-1, with 9 bases identical to TRBD2. This CDR3 comprises 16 residues. V trimming: 0 bases; J trimming: 6 bases; junction bases outside the gene matches: 6. Germline V gene data show CDR1 as SGHTA and CDR2 as FQGNSA. The CDR3 bases are TGTGCCAGCAGCTTAGCCGGCGGGGGGGCTCCCAATGAGCAGTTCTTC. It yields the protein CASSLAGGGAPNEQFF.

This rearrangement joins TRBV4-2 to TRBJ2-3; no reliable D call. The V and J ends lost 0 bases and 1 base respectively, with 8 bases between them. The germline V gene has CDR1 LGHNA and CDR2 YNFKEQ. This CDR3 comprises 15 residues. The CDR3 sequence: CASSQERTGTDTQYF. In DNA form, the CDR3 reads TGTGCCAGCAGCCAAGAAAGGACCGGCACAGATACGCAGTATTTT.

CDR3 in DNA: TGTGCCAGCGTAGGGTCGAACGGGGAGCTGTTTTTT. Amino acids: CASVGSNGELFF. The rearrangement links TRBV2 to TRBJ2-2, with no clear D. V lost 8 bases to trimming and J lost 7 bases, with 11 bases between them. Germline CDR1 is SNHLY and CDR2 is FYNNEI. The CDR3 extends over 12 amino acids. Complete variable domain (other parts from reference TRBV2 and TRBJ2-2): EPEVTQTPSHQVTQMGQEVILRCVPISNHLYFYWYRQILGQKVEFLVSFYNNEISEKSEIFDDQFSVERPDGSNFTLKIRSTKLEDSAMYFCASVGSNGELFFGEGSRLTVL.

This clone was counted once. The rearrangement uses TRBV11-2 and TRBJ1-2; 7 bases agree with TRBD1. The CDR3 loop spans 15 amino acids. With V trimmed by 5 bases and J by 8 bases, 14 bases remained unmatched. CDR1 and CDR2 from the germline V gene are SGHAT and FQNNGV. CDR3 sequence (DNA): TGTGCCAGCAGCCTTCCCCGACAGGGTGCGCCAGGCTACACCTTC. Translation: CASSLPRQGAPGYTF.

The chain has TRBV5-4 and TRBJ2-5; 8 nucleotides agree with TRBD2. This CDR3 is built from 14 residues. The germline V gene has CDR1 SGHNT and CDR2 YYREEE (reference sequence). Trimming at V came to 7 bases and at J to 4 bases, leaving 9 bases not matched to a gene. The CDR3 coding sequence is TGTGCCAGCCGCCGCGCGGGAGGAGGAGAGACCCAGTACTTC. It is translated as CASRRAGGGETQYF.

The rearrangement links TRBV11-2 to TRBJ2-1; TRBD2 matches at 8 bases. The CDR3 sequence is 15 residues long. V was clipped by 4 bases and J by 4 bases; unmatched bases: 6. Germline lookup yields CDR1 SGHAT and CDR2 FQNNGV. CDR3 bases: TGTGCCAGCAGCTCCACTAGCGGAGTATACAATGAGCAGTTCTTC. Translating gives CASSSTSGVYNEQFF.